The next 5 T cell receptor beta chains were all read from a single sample in a study of blood T cell repertoires in COVID-19. TCRdb keeps only in-frame clones here, not all; method: immunoSEQ multiplex PCR. Among 100,000 to 150,000 clones listed, roughly 83% were seen once. Sequences were obtained from peripheral blood. The receptors come from a woman of 80 years or more with acute or convalescent COVID-19.

This sequence joins TRBV5-6 and TRBJ1-2; 9 bases are a match to TRBD1. Germline V lookup: CDR1 SGHDT, CDR2 YYEEEE. The CDR3 has 14 residues. V was pared by 4 bases and J by 6 bases, with 7 bases of the junction left unmatched. This chain's CDR3 is CASSPAGTGHGYTF. The DNA of the CDR3 is TGTGCCAGCAGCCCAGCCGGGACAGGGCATGGCTACACCTTC. The complete variable domain, with remaining parts taken from reference TRBV5-6 and TRBJ1-2, reads DAGVTQSPTHLIKTRGQQVTLRCSPKSGHDTVSWYQQALGQGPQFIFQYYEEEERQRGNFPDRFSGHQFPNYSSELNVNALLLGDSALYLCASSPAGTGHGYTFGSGTRLTVV.

The chain has TRBV10-3 and TRBJ1-4, with 7 bases lining up with TRBD1. The V gene's germline CDR1 is ENHRY and CDR2 SYGVKD. Trimming removed 3 bases from V and 2 bases from J; junction bases left unmatched: 3. CDR3 length: 15 amino acids. CDR3 DNA sequence: TGTGCCATCAGTGACAGGGGGTCTACTAATGAAAAACTGTTTTTT. It specifies CAISDRGSTNEKLFF.

This clone has only one observation. The rearrangement uses TRBV6-5 and TRBJ2-1, with D maybe TRBD2 (6 bases). The ends were cut back, 4 bases at V and 9 bases at J, with 16 bases in the middle. CDR1 and CDR2 from the germline V gene are MNHEY and SVGAGI. This CDR3 comprises 14 residues. CDR3 in amino acids: CASSSATSFTEQFF. The CDR3 nucleotides are TGTGCCAGCAGTTCCGCGACTAGTTTTACTGAGCAGTTCTTC.

V usage is TRBV5-5 and J usage is TRBJ1-5, with no clear D. The CDR3 is made up of 14 amino acids. V dropped 0 bases and J dropped 7 bases, with 11 bases sitting between them. CDR1 and CDR2 from the germline V gene are SGHKS and YYEKEE (reference sequence). Here the CDR3 DNA reads TGTGCCAGCAGCTTGGGAGGGCCTCGACAGCCCCAGCATTTT. Translating it yields CASSLGGPRQPQHF.

The chain couples TRBV4-3 to TRBJ1-2; TRBD1 matches 11 bases. The germline V gene encodes CDR1 LGHNA and CDR2 YSLEER. Unmatched junction bases numbered 4, after V lost 1 base and J lost 6 bases. CDR3 size: 15 residues. CDR3 in DNA: TGCGCCAGCAGCCAAGTTGGGACAGGGGGGGATGGCTACACCTTC. It specifies CASSQVGTGGDGYTF.